The T cell receptor beta chain described here comes from a study of monozygotic twins with inflammatory bowel disease. Molecular identifiers with 6-nucleotide sample barcodes were added during cDNA synthesis via template switching. TCRdb processed the 5' RACE reads again and assigns one entry to each CDR3 protein, with no DNA. Its table records about 350,000 distinct CDR3 sequences. Study-level findings and limits: Backing was not found for a single strong signal or clonotype associated with IBD. No difference was seen in repertoire similarity between concordant and discordant twins, possibly from limited power. Relative to healthy twins, IBD patients had fewer clonotypes in common with others, a gap that was especially apparent with disease activity.

Comment on this clonotype: Its antigen is currently unknown.

This TCR derives from a human donor with ulcerative colitis or Crohn's disease, or a healthy co-twin of an affected twin (not recorded which). Sequenced input: blood.

The CDR3 sequence is CAISRGTTADTQYF. This chain links TRBV10-3 with TRBJ2-3; TCRdb's D gene call, TRBD1, goes unchecked for lack of DNA. Per the germline V gene, CDR1 is ENHRY and CDR2 is SYGVKD. CDR3 size: 14 residues.